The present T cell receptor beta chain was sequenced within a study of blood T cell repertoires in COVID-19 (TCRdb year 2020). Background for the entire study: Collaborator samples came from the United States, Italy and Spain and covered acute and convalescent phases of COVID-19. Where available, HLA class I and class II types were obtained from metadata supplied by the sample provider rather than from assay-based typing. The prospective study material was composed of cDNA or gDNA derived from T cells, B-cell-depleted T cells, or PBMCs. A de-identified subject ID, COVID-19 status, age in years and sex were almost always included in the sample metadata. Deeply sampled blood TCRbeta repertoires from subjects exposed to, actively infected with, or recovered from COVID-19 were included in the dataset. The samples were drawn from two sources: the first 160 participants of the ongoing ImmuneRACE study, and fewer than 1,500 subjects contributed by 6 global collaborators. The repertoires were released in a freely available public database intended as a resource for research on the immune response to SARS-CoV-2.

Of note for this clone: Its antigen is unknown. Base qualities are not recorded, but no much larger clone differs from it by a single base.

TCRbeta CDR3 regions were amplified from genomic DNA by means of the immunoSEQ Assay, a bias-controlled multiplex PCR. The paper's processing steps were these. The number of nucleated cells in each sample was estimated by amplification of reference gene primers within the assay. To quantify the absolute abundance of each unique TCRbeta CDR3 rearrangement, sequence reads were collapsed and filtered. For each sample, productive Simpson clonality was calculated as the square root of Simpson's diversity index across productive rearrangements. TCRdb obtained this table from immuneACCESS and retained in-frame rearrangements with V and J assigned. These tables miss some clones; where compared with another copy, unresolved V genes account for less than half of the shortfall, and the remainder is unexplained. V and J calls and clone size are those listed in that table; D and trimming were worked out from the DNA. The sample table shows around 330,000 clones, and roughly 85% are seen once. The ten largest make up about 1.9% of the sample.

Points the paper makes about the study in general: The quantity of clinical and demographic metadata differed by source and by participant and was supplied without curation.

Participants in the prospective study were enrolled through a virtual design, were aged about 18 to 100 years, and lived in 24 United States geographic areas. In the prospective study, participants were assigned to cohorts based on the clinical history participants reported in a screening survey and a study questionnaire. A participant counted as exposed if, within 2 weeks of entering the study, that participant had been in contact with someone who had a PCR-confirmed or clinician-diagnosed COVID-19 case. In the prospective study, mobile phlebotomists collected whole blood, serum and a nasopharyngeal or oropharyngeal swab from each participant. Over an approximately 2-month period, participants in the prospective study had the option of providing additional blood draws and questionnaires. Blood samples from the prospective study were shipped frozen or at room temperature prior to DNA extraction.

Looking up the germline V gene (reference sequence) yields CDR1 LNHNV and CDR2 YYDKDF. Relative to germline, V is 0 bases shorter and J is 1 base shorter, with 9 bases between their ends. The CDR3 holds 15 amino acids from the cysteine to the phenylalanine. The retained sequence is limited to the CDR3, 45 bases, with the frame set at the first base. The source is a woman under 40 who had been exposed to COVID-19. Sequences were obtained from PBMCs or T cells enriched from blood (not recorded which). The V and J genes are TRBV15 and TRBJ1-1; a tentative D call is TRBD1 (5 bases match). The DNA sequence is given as TGTGCCACCAGCAGAGAAGGGGTGGAGAACACTGAAGCTTTCTTT. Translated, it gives CATSREGVENTEAFF.